This T cell receptor beta chain came from a study of cytomegalovirus exposure and HLA in healthy donors (dated by TCRdb to 2016 to 2017). General notes on the study: In an earlier analysis of approximately 640 of the donors, 276 Gb of sequence data and roughly 100 million unique TCR beta sequences from 150 million to 200 million T cells were reported. Of the 398 genotyped donors, approximately 83% fell in the genetic ancestry cluster associated with self-reported Caucasian donors. The study profiled the T cell repertoires of 550 to 700 subjects by immunosequencing and related them to cytomegalovirus serostatus. In a later genetic analysis, genome-wide SNP genotypes for about 55% of the roughly 700 donors were used, and that subset was treated as a discovery cohort. Among approximately 370 genotyped donors of the cohort, an average of approximately 200,000 unique TCR beta nucleotide sequences was sequenced per donor, of which about 18% were non-productive. In the later analysis, no new phenotypic data were used to find candidate immune exposures; instead, reliance was placed on TCR beta sequences and their occurrence across donors. The study combined high-throughput TCR immunosequencing, statistical association of individual TCRs with disease status, and machine learning to predict cytomegalovirus infection status. In addition to the first cohort of roughly 670 subjects, a separate validation cohort of approximately 130 different subjects was used. The number of donors typed differed by locus, with about 629-630 for A, B, C, DRB1 and DQB1, 522 for DQA1, nearly 610 for DPA1, and around 450 for DPB1. The study aimed to test whether cataloging public T cell receptors could reveal signatures of past pathogen exposure. An early release that covered about 600 HLA-typed donors contained approximately 290 gigabases of sequencing data and around 85 million unique TCR sequences. HLA typing included class I and class II loci at four-digit resolution. All discovery cohort repertoires had been generated using a single sequencing platform. Because of strong linkage in the cohort, five DR-DQ haplotypes were treated as single units for association and clustering. Donor age, sex, ethnicity and CMV serostatus were collected together with the repertoire data. To study patterns of TCR occurrence, a later analysis re-analyzed previously published TCR beta repertoires from hundreds of donors and added high-resolution HLA genotyping. An earlier analysis of approximately 630 of the donors applied high-throughput TCR beta sequencing to assess whether each TCR beta V gene segment acted as functional or pseudogenic.

In total, more than 500 healthy bone marrow donors made up the cohort. All cohort members were sampled while nominally healthy, although unrecorded immune exposures were likely present. The donor was CMV seronegative and was included in the group of 352 seronegative cohort members. Each donor provided a peripheral blood sample, and peripheral blood mononuclear cells were used for TCR beta sequencing. The Qiagen DNeasy Blood Extraction Kit was used to extract genomic DNA from the blood cell samples. Receptors were amplified or captured by the immunoSEQ multiplex PCR assay. For the multiplex PCR, a mixture combining 60 forward primers for TCR Vbeta segments and 13 reverse primers for TCR Jbeta segments was used. The CDR3 region of rearranged TCR beta genes was amplified from genomic DNA by a multiplex PCR assay. Amplified TCR beta libraries were sequenced as 87-base-pair reads on the Illumina HiSeq System. Per the original workflow: Across the 670 or so repertoires, a later analysis counted roughly 84 million unique TCR beta chains, approximately 12 million of which were shared by at least two donors. A nearest-neighbor algorithm error-corrected the raw reads and collapsed the reads into unique sequences, merging closely related sequences to remove PCR and sequencing errors. Alignment of CDR3 sequences to IMGT reference sequences was used to assign V, D and J gene segments. For a sequence to be retained, at least a six-nucleotide match to both a V gene segment and a J gene segment was required. A rearrangement counted as productive if the CDR3 had no stop codons and remained in frame with V and J, and every other rearrangement counted as non-productive. CDR3 was defined by IMGT convention, running from the second conserved V-encoded cysteine to the conserved J-encoded phenylalanine. The earlier analysis of about 590 of the donors excluded sequences that lacked an unambiguous match to a single V gene segment. In an earlier analysis of 587 of the donors, a V segment was called functional when productive rearrangements were above 56.7%, and segregating when the standard deviation between donors exceeded 5%. To diagnose cytomegalovirus status from the catalog of TCR beta chain sequences, a statistical classification framework was built. In a later analysis, TCR nucleotide sequences were compared against IMGT/GENE-DB human TR gene sequences so that V and J genes could be assigned. A later analysis assigned CDR3 sequences and most-parsimonious VDJ recombination scenarios with the TCRdist pipeline. In a later analysis, every TCR beta chain was defined by the combination of its CDR3 amino acid sequence and its V-gene family, and reads without a unique V-gene family were dropped. To address suspected cross-contamination and a sequencing artifact, a later analysis removed approximately 600 highly shared, low-generation-probability nucleotide sequences. For each public chain, a later analysis derived a clonal expansion index from normalized ranks of inferred template counts within each repertoire. A later analysis computed generation probabilities with a VDJ recombination model fitted to out-of-frame rearrangements, and checked the results against IGoR. In a later analysis, hypergeometric tests were used to score TCR-TCR, TCR-HLA and TCR-CMV co-occurrence, with a repertoire-size bias correction applied to TCR pairs. In a later analysis, false discovery rates were estimated by permuting HLA or CMV assignments 20 times. In a later analysis, co-occurring TCRs were grouped using DBSCAN, with TCRdist sequence similarity added in when clustering inside HLA-allele-positive subsets. Co-occurrence clustering excluded repertoires with fewer than 30,000 or more than 120,000 public chains, plus five with anomalous nucleotide sharing. This immuneACCESS table, as held by TCRdb, lists in-frame sequences with V and J called but not all clones. Of the missing ones, under half trace to an unresolved V gene in checked studies; the others have no known cause. The V and J calls and the clone size are those of that table, but D and trimming were determined from the DNA. The sample table records hundreds of thousands of clones; around four fifths of these occur just once. The top ten clones comprise roughly 0.58% of the sample.

As regards this clone: Its specific antigen is unknown. Base-call qualities are not available, and no considerably larger clone is one nucleotide away.

On the study overall, not on this receptor specifically: In the study, about 150 TCR beta chains were listed as associated with cytomegalovirus. CMV serostatus was the only immune exposure information available for the cohort. A few of the identified cytomegalovirus-associated TCR beta chains were confirmed in vitro to be specific for cytomegalovirus antigens. In an earlier analysis of roughly 500 of the donors, most TCR beta V segments appeared in productive rearrangements about 90% or about 30% of the time, broadly matching IMGT annotations. An association between a missense DCLRE1C variant and V-gene and J-gene trimming of TCR beta chains was found in a later genetic analysis and replicated in an independent cohort. Linkage disequilibrium might explain the correlated functional status among segregating V segments, but an unknown experimental factor could not be excluded. A later analysis associated 17,000 or so TCR beta sequences with specific HLA alleles at a false discovery rate of 0.05. Because counts were too low, approximately 18 rarely observed V segments, including chromosome 9 orphons, were excluded from the earlier analysis of 587 of the donors. According to the authors, the approach could potentially be generalized to other disease states and immunological phenotypes. A later genetic analysis reported fewer N-insertions in productive TCRs among donors in an Asian-associated ancestry cluster than the approximately 700-donor mean. According to a later analysis, parvovirus B19, influenza, CMV and Epstein-Barr virus appeared linked to several top co-occurrence clusters. In a later analysis, HLA-associated TCR beta chains showed more clonal expansion and lower generation probabilities than non-associated chains that were equally common. This cohort had only TCR beta chains sequenced, and the lack of alpha or paired-chain data limited which features could be detected. Assigning TCR associations to individual alleles was difficult when HLA alleles, especially DR and DQ, strongly co-occurred. In a later analysis, the rate of TCR association differed among HLA loci, with DRB1 alleles having the most associated TCRs and HLA-C alleles having the fewest. A further reported finding was that TCR beta sequences accurately predicted the HLA-A and HLA-B alleles for most subjects in the first cohort. A later analysis found that most CMV-associated TCR beta chains appeared HLA-restricted, with HLA associations seemingly driven largely by CMV exposure. The classifier was reported to diagnose cytomegalovirus status with high specificity and sensitivity in both the original and validation cohorts. Across donors, most TCR sequences were observed very rarely, whereas some public TCRs were present in many individuals. A cluster of highly shared sequence variants was judged likely to be a technical artifact of the sequencing pipeline. Sequencing depth was assumed to be roughly uniform across donors in the presence/absence analyses, though that assumption may not hold. Because HLA typing was missing for some donors at each locus, association tests included only the typed subset.

Sequencing was done on a sample of PBMCs. The TCR comes from a woman aged 40 to 50 in good health and CMV-seronegative.

The CDR3 amino acid sequence is: CSVVYVAGVYNEQFF. The nucleotide sequence is given as TGCAGCGTTGTTTACGTGGCGGGGGTTTACAATGAGCAGTTCTTC. The chain is made from TRBV29-1 and TRBJ2-1; 7 middle bases align to TRBD2. From V the trimming removes 4 bases and from J it removes 4 bases, while the gene matches leave 10 bases of the junction unaccounted for. Sequences SQVTM (CDR1) and ANQGSEA (CDR2) are obtained from the germline V gene. The CDR3 starts with the cysteine, ends with the phenylalanine, and has 15 residues. Only the CDR3 DNA is retained, 45 bases long and in frame from the first base.